The 30 T cell receptor beta chains presented below share a single source sample, sequenced in a study of response to subunit inactivated influenza vaccine (dated 2018 in TCRdb). The library was generated by RT-PCR. Instrument on record: Illumina HiSeq 2500. The public reads were reanalyzed by TCRdb: fastp trimming at Q25, MiXCR alignment, in-frame beta chains only. A single entry per CDR3 protein holds the most common genes and DNA from its merged rows. This sample comprises about 190,000 distinct CDR3 sequences, around 15% of them detected only once. In total, the top ten clones hold approximately 30% of the sample. The input for sequencing was CD8+ T cells sorted from PBMCs, taken about 5 days after vaccination. These receptors originate from a man aged 45-65 years who received an inactivated influenza vaccine. Donor details come from another sample of the same person, matched by shared clones.

The V and J genes are TRBV5-1 and TRBJ2-5; D is tentatively TRBD1 or TRBD2 (5 bases each). The germline CDR1 and CDR2 sequences are SGHRS and YFSETQ. This CDR3 contains 17 residues. V was pared by 4 bases and J by 0 bases, with 19 bases between. The CDR3 region has the DNA TGCGCCAGCAGCATAACCCGGGGCACCGAGTACCAAGAGACCCAGTACTTC. Translating gives CASSITRGTEYQETQYF.

This clonotype was counted many times. The J gene is TRBJ2-6, the V gene TRBV27; no reliable D call. The CDR3 has 14 amino acids. The V gene's germline CDR1 is MNHEY and CDR2 SMNVEV (reference sequence). The V gene lost 5 bases and the J gene lost 0 bases, with 5 bases spanning the gap. CDR3: CASSHASGANVLTF. DNA of the CDR3: TGTGCCAGCAGTCATGCCTCTGGGGCCAACGTCCTGACTTTC.

The chain employs TRBV13 and TRBJ2-7; D unresolved. This CDR3 is 16 amino acids long. The V end lost 0 bases, the J end lost 0 bases, and 12 bases lay between the germline ends. Looked up from germline, CDR1 is PRHDT and CDR2 is FYEKMQ (reference sequence). CDR3 DNA sequence: TGTGCCAGCAGCTTAGGTTTGGGAATGCGCTCCTACGAGCAGTACTTC. Protein: CASSLGLGMRSYEQYF.

This clonotype was counted between two and nine times. The V and J genes are TRBV11-1 and TRBJ2-4; the match to TRBD1 covers 11 bases. With V trimmed by 5 bases and J by 8 bases, 11 bases remained unmatched. Germline V lookup: CDR1 SGHAT, CDR2 FQDESV (reference sequence). CDR3 size: 16 residues. CDR3 bases: TGTGCCAGCAGCATTGGGACAGGGGGTAGGTGGGACATTCAGTACTTC. Residues: CASSIGTGGRWDIQYF.

V is TRBV3-1 and J is TRBJ2-1; possibly TRBD1 or TRBD2 for D (7 bases each). Germline V CDR1 and CDR2: LGHDT, YNNKEL (reference sequence). CDR3 size: 15 residues. The V gene lost 3 bases and the J gene lost 2 bases, with 11 bases spanning the gap. CDR3 sequence reads: CASSQQGGPYNEQFF. The DNA of the CDR3 is TGTGCCAGCAGCCAGCAGGGGGGGCCCTACAATGAGCAGTTCTTC.

This clonotype was found many times. CDR3 coding DNA: TGTGCCTCGGGCACTACCTACGAGCAGTACTTC. Its translation is CASGTTYEQYF. This chain connects TRBV2 to TRBJ2-7; D gene uncertain. CDR1 is SNHLY, CDR2 FYNNEI, per germline. The length of the CDR3 is 11 residues. V lost 11 bases and J 2 bases, leaving 10 bases between the germline ends.

This clonotype was seen a few times. This chain connects TRBV12-3 or TRBV12-4 to TRBJ1-3; D is ambiguous. V lost 0 bases to trimming and J lost 4 bases, with 10 bases between them. The CDR3 is 15 amino acids. The CDR3 sequence is CASSLASPWGNTIYF. DNA of the CDR3: TGTGCCAGCAGTTTAGCGTCCCCATGGGGAAACACCATATATTTT.

The chain is built from TRBV28 and TRBJ2-7, with TRBD2 matching over 13 bases. The CDR3 totals 17 residues. Germline CDR1 and CDR2: MDHEN and SYDVKM. With 5 bases clipped from V and 3 bases from J, the junction kept 10 bases outside the gene matches. CDR3 sequence reads: CASSDLLGTSGNYEQYF. The CDR3 DNA reads TGTGCCAGCAGTGACCTTCTGGGGACTAGCGGGAACTACGAGCAGTACTTC. The complete variable domain, with remaining parts taken from reference TRBV28 and TRBJ2-7, reads DVKVTQSSRYLVKRTGEKVFLECVQDMDHENMFWYRQDPGLGLRLIYFSYDVKMKEKGDIPEGYSVSREKKERFSLILESASTNQTSMYLCASSDLLGTSGNYEQYFGPGTRLTVT.

This clonotype was counted many times. The genes are TRBV14 and TRBJ2-1; no reliable D call. Trimming shortened V by 4 bases and J by 6 bases, and 4 bases separated the two germline ends. The CDR3 is made up of 11 amino acids. CDR1 and CDR2 from the germline V gene are SGHDN and FVKESK. The chain's CDR3 is CASSLFNEQFF. In nucleotides, the CDR3 is TGTGCCAGCAGCCTATTCAATGAGCAGTTCTTC.

The chain carries TRBV29-1 and TRBJ2-1, with 9 bases that match TRBD2. CDR3 length: 16 residues. Per germline, CDR1 SQVTM and CDR2 ANQGSEA. The J segment lost 1 base and the V segment lost 0 bases, leaving 4 bases of the junction unmatched. The CDR3 bases are TGCAGCGTTGAAGATACTAGCGGGTTTTCCTACAATGAGCAGTTCTTC. It is translated as CSVEDTSGFSYNEQFF.

This clonotype has a handful of counts. One end of the junction varies from germline; a read error may be responsible. V and J are TRBV5-1 and TRBJ2-1; no definite D call. Germline V CDR1 and CDR2: SGHRS, YFSETQ. CDR3 length: 14 amino acids. This CDR3 is CASSLGRAYNQQFF. DNA of the CDR3: TGCGCCAGCAGCTTGGGCAGAGCCTACAATCAGCAGTTCTTC.

This clonotype was seen a handful of times. The rearrangement links TRBV4-1 to TRBJ2-4; D gene unclear. The CDR3 runs 15 residues. The germline V and J ends were trimmed by 4 bases and 2 bases, with 12 bases remaining between them. Germline loops: CDR1 MGHRA, CDR2 YSYEKL. CDR3 sequence reads: CASSLPSSSKNIQYF. As DNA, the CDR3 is TGCGCCAGCAGCCTCCCTTCGAGTTCCAAAAACATTCAGTACTTC.

This clonotype has more than one count but fewer than ten. V is TRBV2 and J is TRBJ2-5; 8 nucleotides match TRBD2. This CDR3 contains 15 residues. Losses at the gene ends were 3 bases for V and 1 base for J; bases not matched to a gene: 4. Germline V lookup: CDR1 SNHLY, CDR2 FYNNEI. In DNA form, the CDR3 reads TGTGCCAGCAGTGATGCGGGGGGCTTCCAAGAGACCCAGTACTTC. This encodes CASSDAGGFQETQYF.

The chain joins TRBV4-3 to TRBJ2-5; D perhaps matches TRBD1 (5 bases). Germline values: CDR1 LGHNA, CDR2 YSLEER. Trimming shortened V by 0 bases and J by 5 bases, and 10 bases separated the two germline ends. There are 14 residues in the CDR3. DNA of the CDR3: TGCGCCAGCAGCCAAGAGGCAGGGAAGGAGACCCAGTACTTC. Translation gives CASSQEAGKETQYF.

This clonotype is categorized as medium-sized. The genes are TRBV28 and TRBJ2-1, with 8 bases that match TRBD1. Unmatched junction bases numbered 10, after V lost 8 bases and J lost 4 bases. The CDR3 has 15 residues. Germline CDR1 MDHEN, CDR2 SYDVKM. Here the CDR3 DNA reads TGTGCCAGCGGCCTTGGACAGGGACAATACAATGAGCAGTTCTTC. It yields the protein CASGLGQGQYNEQFF.

This clonotype was counted between two and nine times. The rearrangement links TRBV4-2 to TRBJ2-7; D gene uncertain. With 0 bases removed from V and 2 bases from J, the gap between germline ends came to 11 bases. The germline CDR1 and CDR2 sequences are LGHNA and YNFKEQ. The CDR3 is made up of 15 amino acids. CDR3 bases: TGTGCCAGCAGCCAAGAGGCACACCGCACCTACGAGCAGTACTTC. This sequence encodes CASSQEAHRTYEQYF.

This chain uses TRBV29-1 with TRBJ2-5; D ambiguous. The CDR3 runs 14 residues. Trimming removed 0 bases at V and 2 bases at J, with 10 bases between. Germline V gene data show CDR1 as SQVTM and CDR2 as ANQGSEA. The CDR3 region is CSVEEPRQQETQYF. CDR3 in DNA: TGCAGCGTTGAAGAACCCCGACAACAAGAGACCCAGTACTTC.

This sequence joins TRBV6-1 and TRBJ1-5; TRBD1 matches 8 bases. Germline CDR1 MNHNS, CDR2 SASEGT. Unmatched junction bases numbered 9, after V lost 6 bases and J lost 2 bases. This CDR3 spans 16 amino acids. The chain's CDR3 is CASSPTGEGGNQPQHF. CDR3 DNA: TGTGCCAGCAGCCCGACAGGGGAAGGGGGCAATCAGCCCCAGCATTTT.

This clonotype appeared a few times. The chain combines TRBV4-2 with TRBJ2-1; D uncertain. Trimming left V 0 bases short and J 2 bases short, with 11 bases between. CDR1 is LGHNA and CDR2 is YNFKEQ in the germline V gene. The CDR3 loop spans 16 amino acids. CDR3 sequence (DNA): TGTGCCAGCAGCCAAGAAGGGTTTGGAACCTACAATGAGCAGTTCTTC. Protein sequence: CASSQEGFGTYNEQFF.

The chain carries TRBV12-3 or TRBV12-4 and TRBJ2-7; D is perhaps TRBD1 (6 bases). The CDR3 sequence is 13 residues long. V lost 6 bases to trimming and J lost 4 bases, with 13 bases between them. The DNA of the CDR3 is TGTGCCAGCAGGGACAGAGCTTCTTACGAGCAGTACTTC. This gives the protein CASRDRASYEQYF.

Only a few counts were recorded for this clonotype. This sequence joins TRBV11-2 and TRBJ2-7; 7 positions agree with TRBD1. The CDR3 is 15 amino acids. Germline CDR1 SGHAT, CDR2 FQNNGV. V lost 2 bases, J lost 3 bases, and 7 bases stayed unmatched. The CDR3 spells CASSLFRTGLYEQYF. CDR3 in DNA: TGTGCCAGCAGCTTATTCCGGACAGGACTCTACGAGCAGTACTTC.

The V gene is TRBV25-1, the J gene TRBJ2-6; 9 nucleotides line up with TRBD1. Looked up from germline, CDR1 is MGHDK and CDR2 is SYGVNS. This CDR3 is 15 amino acids long. V lost 7 bases and J lost 3; bases outside the gene matches: 4. The CDR3 loop is CASTQGASGANVLTF. The CDR3 coding sequence is TGTGCCAGCACACAGGGGGCGAGTGGGGCCAACGTCCTGACTTTC.

This clonotype has only a few counts. This sequence joins TRBV14 and TRBJ2-1, with D hard to call. Per the germline V gene, CDR1 is SGHDN and CDR2 is FVKESK. The CDR3 consists of 14 residues. With 0 bases removed from V and 8 bases from J, the gap between germline ends came to 11 bases. CDR3 in amino acids: CASSQEFRSDEQFF. CDR3 DNA sequence: TGTGCCAGCAGCCAAGAATTTAGGTCGGATGAGCAGTTCTTC.

The chain joins TRBV7-6 to TRBJ1-1; the match to TRBD1 covers 11 bases. In germline, CDR1 is SGHVS, CDR2 FNYEAQ. CDR3 length: 15 amino acids. Trimming cost V 5 bases and J 5 bases; bases outside gene matches: 7. The CDR3 DNA is TGTGCCAGCAGCCCCGGACAGGGGGCGAGGACTGAAGCTTTCTTT. Translation: CASSPGQGARTEAFF.

V usage is TRBV7-9 and J usage is TRBJ2-3, with TRBD2 matching over 15 bases. With V trimmed by 5 bases and J by 6 bases, 3 bases remained unmatched. CDR1 is SEHNR and CDR2 is FQNEAQ in the germline V gene (reference sequence). The CDR3 contains 15 residues. DNA of the CDR3: TGTGCCAGCAGCCCTGGGACTAGCGGGGGGGATACGCAGTATTTT. As protein: CASSPGTSGGDTQYF.

The chain is built from TRBV5-1 and TRBJ2-7; TRBD1 agrees at 8 bases. This CDR3 contains 15 residues. Trimming took 1 base from V and 3 from J; bases not matched to a gene: 6. From germline, CDR1 is SGHRS and CDR2 YFSETQ. The CDR3 region is CASSLPGQVVYEQYF. The CDR3 coding sequence is TGCGCCAGCAGCTTGCCGGGACAGGTTGTCTACGAGCAGTACTTC.

This chain joins TRBV27 and TRBJ2-7, with TRBD2 identical over 13 bases. The CDR3 loop spans 15 amino acids. Germline V gene lookup returns CDR1 MNHEY and CDR2 SMNVEV (reference sequence). Trimming cost V 5 bases and J 3 bases; bases outside gene matches: 4. The CDR3 here is CASSPRTSGSYEQYF. In DNA, the CDR3 is TGTGCCAGCAGTCCAAGGACTAGCGGGAGCTACGAGCAGTACTTC.

This clonotype was observed a few times. The V gene is TRBV7-9, the J gene TRBJ2-3, with D possibly being TRBD1 (6 bases). Between the trimmed V and J ends, which lost 3 bases and 4 bases, there was a span of 11 bases. This CDR3 comprises 14 residues. Germline V gives CDR1 SEHNR, CDR2 FQNEAQ (reference sequence). The CDR3 DNA is TGTGCCAGCAGCTTGGACAGCCCCCCAGATACGCAGTATTTT. Protein product: CASSLDSPPDTQYF. The complete variable domain, with remaining parts taken from reference TRBV7-9 and TRBJ2-3, reads DTGVSQNPRHKITKRGQNVTFRCDPISEHNRLYWYRQTLGQGPEFLTYFQNEAQLEKSRLLSDRFSAERPKGSFSTLEIQRTEQGDSAMYLCASSLDSPPDTQYFGPGTRLTVL.

The rearrangement links TRBV2 to TRBJ1-1; possibly TRBD1 for D (5 bases). The CDR3 consists of 13 residues. The germline V and J ends were trimmed by 6 bases and 4 bases, with 12 bases remaining between them. Germline loops: CDR1 SNHLY, CDR2 FYNNEI. In DNA, the CDR3 is TGTGCCAGCAGGTGGGGGGGGGTCACTGAAGCTTTCTTT. Translating it yields CASRWGGVTEAFF.

The chain carries TRBV9 and TRBJ1-2; a weak D match, TRBD1 (5 bases). CDR3 length equals 15 residues. CDR1 and CDR2 (germline): SGDLS, YYNGEE. V was pared by 3 bases and J by 0 bases, with 12 bases between. CDR3: CASSARQQANYGYTF. CDR3 nucleotide sequence: TGTGCCAGCAGCGCCCGACAGCAAGCTAACTATGGCTACACCTTC.